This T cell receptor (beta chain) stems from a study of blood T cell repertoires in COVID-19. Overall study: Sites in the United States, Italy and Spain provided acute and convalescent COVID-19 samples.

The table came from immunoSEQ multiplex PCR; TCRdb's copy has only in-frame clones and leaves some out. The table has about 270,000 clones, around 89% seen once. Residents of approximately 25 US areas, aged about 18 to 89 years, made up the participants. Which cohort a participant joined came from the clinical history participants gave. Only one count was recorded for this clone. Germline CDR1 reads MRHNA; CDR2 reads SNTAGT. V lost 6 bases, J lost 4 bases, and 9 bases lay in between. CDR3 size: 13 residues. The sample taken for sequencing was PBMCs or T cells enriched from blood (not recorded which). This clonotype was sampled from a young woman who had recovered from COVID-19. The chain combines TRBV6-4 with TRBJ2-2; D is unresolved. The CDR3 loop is CASRRSSTGELFF. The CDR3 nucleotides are TGTGCCAGCAGAAGGAGTTCCACCGGGGAGCTGTTTTTT.